These T cell receptor beta chains were read from a single sample in a study of regulatory T cells in long-lasting Graves disease. TCRdb used MiXCR to reprocess the multiplex PCR reads, holding one entry per CDR3 protein. The table includes approximately 470,000 distinct CDR3 sequences, roughly 17% detected once. These data also featured in a second study, about T cells in Graves' hyperthyroidism and ophthalmopathy.

Sequencing used peripheral blood mononuclear cells (PBMCs), obtained at new diagnosis, from a patient treated with antithyroid drugs. Source of these receptors: a man in his forties or fifties with Graves disease. The CDR3 runs from the conserved cysteine through the conserved F or W. D genes are given only for firm matches. Size values are once, few and many counts, or a class for expanded clones, and some rows have none.

TRBD2	TRBV5-8	few	TRBJ2-3	TGTGCCAGCAGCTTGGGGACTAGCAGCCCCACAGATACGCAGTATTTT	CASSLGTSSPTDTQYF
NA	TRBV6-1	NA	TRBJ2-1	TGTGCCAGCAGTGAAAGATCGCCCGAAGGGCAGTTCTTC	CASSERSPEGQFF
TRBD1	TRBV9	NA	TRBJ2-5	TGTGCCAGCAGCGTAGCCGGACAGGGGGAGGGCCAAGAGACCCAGTACTTC	CASSVAGQGEGQETQYF
NA	TRBV30	many	TRBJ1-5	TGTGCCTGGAGTGGAAACACCTTCAATCAGCCCCAGCATTTT	CAWSGNTFNQPQHF
NA	TRBV28	many	TRBJ1-1	TGTGCCAGCAGTTTCCGGGGGGCGGGCACTGAAGCTTTCTTT	CASSFRGAGTEAFF
NA	TRBV5-1	NA	TRBJ1-6	TGCGCCAGCAGCTTGGTCTCTGACAGCATGAATTCACCCCTCCACTTT	CASSLVSDSMNSPLHF
NA	TRBV6-4	NA	TRBJ2-7	TGTGCCAGCACCCCGCGACGAGGGGCAGGGCGGCCGGGGCCCCAAGGGCAGTACTTC	CASTPRRGAGRPGPQGQYF
NA	TRBV5-6	NA	TRBJ2-2	TGTGCCAGCAGCCCGGGACTCACGAACTCCGGGGAGCTGTTTTTT	CASSPGLTNSGELFF
NA	TRBV6-5	many	TRBJ2-3	TGTGCCAGCAGTTCGTCCCCCCGGGGAAGCACAGATACGCAGTATTTT	CASSSSPRGSTDTQYF
TRBD2	TRBV9	few	TRBJ2-2	TGTGCCAGCAGGATAGCGGGAGCGGCCGGGGAGCTGTTTTTT	CASRIAGAAGELFF
NA	TRBV10-1	NA	TRBJ2-1	TGCGCCAGCAGTGAGTCGAGTCCGGCTAGCTTCTACAATGAGCAGTTCTTC	CASSESSPASFYNEQFF
NA	TRBV7-8	NA	TRBJ2-3	TGTGCCAGCAGCTCAGGGGGGGGGGGCACAGATACGCAGTATTTT	CASSSGGGGTDTQYF
NA	TRBV14	NA	TRBJ2-7	TGTGCCAGCAGCCAGAAGCAGGCAGGCTGGAGATGGTACTTC	CASSQKQAGWRWYF
TRBD1	TRBV6-1	NA	TRBJ1-5	TGTGCCAGCAGTAGATACGGGACAGGTAATCAGCCCCAGCATTTT	CASSRYGTGNQPQHF
TRBD2	TRBV11-3	many	TRBJ2-1	TGTGCCAGCAGCCCGGGACTAGCGGAGAAGAGTGGTGAGCAGTTCTTC	CASSPGLAEKSGEQFF
NA	TRBV6-2/TRBV6-3	many	TRBJ2-1	TGTGCCAGCAGTGACCCGGCTAGCGGACAGAATGAGCAGTTCTTC	CASSDPASGQNEQFF
NA	TRBV3-1	many	TRBJ2-5	TGTGCCAGCAGCCAGGAGGACCACCAAGAGACCCAGTACTTC	CASSQEDHQETQYF